The rows below give T cell receptor beta chains drawn from one sample of a study of cytomegalovirus exposure and HLA in healthy donors. Measured with immunoSEQ multiplex PCR; TCRdb has only the in-frame clones, and not every one. Found here are about 160,000 clones, 89% of them singletons; the top ten hold just over 4%. Sequencing used PBMCs. These receptor sequences come from a young man in good health and CMV-seropositive. Each CDR3 is given with its conserved first and last residue. Each record gives: D gene, V gene, J gene, clone size, CDR3 protein, CDR3 DNA. D genes are given only for firm matches. Rows may omit the clone size; those that give it use once, few, many or a size class.

NA,TRBV28,TRBJ1-1,NA,CASSFGRWGLNRTEAFF,TGTGCCAGCAGTTTTGGGCGATGGGGACTGAATAGGACTGAAGCTTTCTTT
TRBD1,TRBV10-3,TRBJ1-1,NA,CAISMTGGRTEAFF,TGTGCCATCAGTATGACAGGGGGCCGCACTGAAGCTTTCTTT
TRBD1,TRBV28,TRBJ2-7,NA,CASSLSRDSRSSYEQYF,TGTGCCAGCAGTTTATCCCGGGACAGCCGAAGCTCCTACGAGCAGTACTTC
NA,TRBV29-1,TRBJ1-1,few,CSVVPEEGEAFF,TGCAGCGTTGTCCCCGAAGAGGGTGAAGCTTTCTTT
NA,TRBV5-4,TRBJ2-1,NA,CASSGGWGVVSNEQFF,TGTGCCAGCTCTGGGGGATGGGGGGTAGTGAGCAATGAGCAGTTCTTC
NA,TRBV19,TRBJ1-4,NA,CASRTLGTRAEKLFF,TGTGCCAGTAGAACTCTCGGGACACGCGCCGAAAAACTGTTTTTT
TRBD2,TRBV29-1,TRBJ2-3,NA,CSVVTSGSFADTQYF,TGCAGCGTTGTGACTAGCGGGAGTTTCGCAGATACGCAGTATTTT
TRBD2,TRBV13,TRBJ2-7,NA,CASSWRTSGSVPYEQYF,TGTGCCAGCAGCTGGAGGACTAGCGGGAGTGTACCCTACGAGCAGTACTTC
TRBD1,TRBV19,TRBJ1-3,NA,CASSGQGAGNTIYF,TGTGCCAGTAGTGGCCAGGGGGCTGGAAACACCATATATTTT
NA,TRBV5-1,TRBJ1-4,NA,CASSLQADNEKLFF,TGCGCCAGCAGCTTACAGGCAGACAATGAAAAACTGTTTTTT
TRBD1,TRBV5-1,TRBJ1-1,once,CASSLEQGATEAFF,TGCGCCAGCAGCTTGGAGCAGGGGGCCACTGAAGCTTTCTTT
TRBD1,TRBV4-2,TRBJ1-2,NA,CASSQEGRTGDTIGYTF,TGTGCCAGCAGCCAAGAAGGGAGAACAGGGGATACGATTGGCTACACCTTC
NA,TRBV7-9,TRBJ1-1,NA,CASSFKKEYTEAFF,TGTGCCAGCAGCTTCAAGAAGGAGTACACTGAAGCTTTCTTT
NA,TRBV28,TRBJ2-3,NA,CASSLSSGLTDTQYF,TGTGCCAGCAGTTTATCCAGCGGACTCACAGATACGCAGTATTTT
NA,TRBV9,TRBJ2-5,NA,CASSPVSALAEQETQYF,TGTGCCAGCAGCCCTGTGTCGGCTTTAGCGGAACAAGAGACCCAGTACTTC
NA,TRBV27,TRBJ1-5,NA,CASSSLQGYQPQHF,TGTGCCAGCAGTTCTCTTCAGGGGTATCAGCCCCAGCATTTT
TRBD2,TRBV6-1,TRBJ2-3,NA,CASSETLAGGPSDTQYF,TGTGCCAGCAGTGAAACGTTAGCGGGAGGGCCGTCAGATACGCAGTATTTT
TRBD2,TRBV30,TRBJ2-5,few,CAWSPGTSGMETQYF,TGTGCCTGGAGCCCCGGGACTAGCGGGATGGAGACCCAGTACTTC
TRBD2,TRBV6-6,TRBJ2-1,NA,CASKREGRDEQFF,TGTGCCAGCAAGCGGGAGGGCCGTGATGAGCAGTTCTTC
TRBD2,TRBV7-2,TRBJ2-1,NA,CASSPLPSGRTNEQFF,TGTGCCAGCAGCCCCCTTCCTAGCGGGAGGACGAATGAGCAGTTCTTC
TRBD1,TRBV6-6,TRBJ2-1,NA,CASSRQGKQFF,TGTGCCAGCAGTAGACAGGGTAAGCAGTTCTTC
TRBD2,TRBV28,TRBJ2-2,NA,CASSLTSGSGTGELFF,TGTGCCAGCAGTTTAACTAGCGGGAGTGGAACCGGGGAGCTGTTTTTT
NA,TRBV27,TRBJ1-1,NA,CASRATRGWDTEAFF,TGTGCCAGCAGGGCAACCAGGGGCTGGGACACTGAAGCTTTCTTT
TRBD1,TRBV6-6,TRBJ1-1,NA,CASSYRRGRNTEAFF,TGTGCCAGCAGTTACCGGAGGGGGCGGAACACTGAAGCTTTCTTT
NA,TRBV19,TRBJ1-5,NA,CASSADAGLVWQPQHF,TGTGCCAGTAGTGCAGACGCGGGACTTGTGTGGCAGCCCCAGCATTTT
NA,TRBV30,TRBJ1-5,NA,CAFSSRQSNQPQHF,TGTGCCTTTTCAAGTCGACAGAGCAATCAGCCCCAGCATTTT
NA,TRBV5-6,TRBJ1-1,NA,CASSSQLLDTEAFF,TGTGCCAGCAGCTCACAACTCCTAGACACTGAAGCTTTCTTT
TRBD1,TRBV6-7,TRBJ1-1,NA,CASSYSGPPGTGGPIAFF,TGTGCCAGCAGTTACTCGGGCCCCCCCGGGACAGGGGGCCCGATAGCTTTCTTT
NA,TRBV6-5,TRBJ1-2,few,CASSPGGLSDGYTF,TGTGCCAGCAGCCCTGGAGGGCTTTCCGATGGCTACACCTTC
NA,TRBV5-6,TRBJ2-2,NA,CASRNYGVNTGELFF,TGTGCCAGCAGAAACTACGGGGTGAACACCGGGGAGCTGTTTTTT
NA,TRBV2,TRBJ2-2,NA,CASSPRVNTGELFF,TGTGCCAGCAGTCCACGGGTCAACACCGGGGAGCTGTTTTTT
TRBD2,TRBV4-1,TRBJ2-7,NA,CASSQDAAGEVYEQYF,TGCGCCAGCAGCCAAGATGCCGCGGGAGAAGTCTACGAGCAGTACTTC
NA,TRBV5-5,TRBJ2-7,NA,CASSLAGEDSYEQYF,TGTGCCAGCAGCTTGGCGGGGGAGGACTCCTACGAGCAGTACTTC
NA,TRBV7-2,TRBJ1-1,NA,CASHKDSVNTEAFF,TGTGCCAGCCACAAGGACAGCGTGAACACTGAAGCTTTCTTT
NA,TRBV23-1,TRBJ2-5,once,CASMFVQETQYF,TGCGCCAGCATGTTTGTACAAGAGACCCAGTACTTC
TRBD2,TRBV2,TRBJ2-3,once,CASRVDGLADRTDTQYF,TGTGCCAGCAGGGTTGACGGGCTAGCGGACCGCACAGATACGCAGTATTTT
NA,TRBV9,TRBJ2-7,NA,CASSVDVSFYEQYF,TGTGCCAGCAGCGTAGACGTCAGTTTCTACGAGCAGTACTTC